A single sample is the source of the 15 T cell receptor beta chains below, sequenced in a study of spatial heterogeneity in lung cancer. Time point described: sample taken at primary tumor resection. Whole RNA came from tumor, nontumor lung or frozen PBMC and was sequenced without being sorted. MiXCR was run by TCRdb on the 5' RACE reads, yielding one entry per CDR3 protein. The sample holds roughly 5,100 distinct CDR3 sequences, roughly 28% seen once. The sequencing here drew on PBMCs, taken at surgery. These receptors were obtained from a male donor with early-stage non-small cell lung cancer.

The CDR3 here is CASTGWGNGETQYF. In DNA form, the CDR3 reads TGCGCCAGCACCGGATGGGGGAATGGGGAGACCCAGTACTTC. V usage is TRBV5-1 and J usage is TRBJ2-5; D tentatively reads TRBD1 or TRBD2 (5 bases each). CDR3 length: 14 residues. Trimming took off 6 bases at V and 5 bases at J, with 17 bases between the two ends. CDR1 and CDR2 (germline): SGHRS, YFSETQ.

This clonotype was detected ten times or more. This sequence joins TRBV27 and TRBJ2-5; no firm D call. Trimming removed 6 bases from V and 1 base from J, with 9 bases in between. The CDR3 covers 13 residues. Looked up from germline, CDR1 is MNHEY and CDR2 is SMNVEV (reference sequence). The DNA for the CDR3 is TGTGCCAGCAGCCCGAGGACCCAAGAGACCCAGTACTTC. As protein: CASSPRTQETQYF.

This chain connects TRBV7-3 to TRBJ2-2, with 9 bases aligning to TRBD1. The germline gives CDR1 SGHTA, CDR2 FQGTGA. The ends lost 8 bases at V and 5 bases at J; junction bases unmatched: 6. CDR3 length: 14 residues. The CDR3, as DNA: TGTGCCAGCGCTACAGGGGGCTCAACCGGGGAGCTGTTTTTT. This codes for CASATGGSTGELFF.

In this sample, this clonotype is medium-sized (0.01 to 0.1%). V gene TRBV12-3 or TRBV12-4 combines with J gene TRBJ1-2; a possible D gene is TRBD1 (5 bases). The CDR3 covers 13 residues. V lost 7 bases, J lost 5 bases, and 14 bases lay in between. The CDR3 sequence is CASTPRAGYGYTF. DNA for the CDR3: TGTGCCAGCACCCCCCGGGCAGGGTATGGCTACACCTTC.

This clonotype was seen a single time. The rearrangement links TRBV20-1 to TRBJ2-7; D ambiguous. This CDR3 has 13 residues. From germline, CDR1 is DFQATT and CDR2 SNEGSKA (reference sequence). The V end lost 5 bases, the J end lost 1 base, and 12 bases lay between the germline ends. Here the CDR3 DNA reads TGCAGTGCTGGCGGCCGCACATCCTACGAGCAGTACTTC. Translation: CSAGGRTSYEQYF.

The V call is TRBV28, the J call TRBJ2-7; D is uncertain. Trimming stripped 6 bases from V and 0 bases from J, with 12 bases between. Per the germline V gene, CDR1 is MDHEN and CDR2 is SYDVKM. The length of the CDR3 is 14 residues. In nucleotides, the CDR3 is TGTGCCAGCAGCTTGACCGAGAGCTCCTACGAGCAGTACTTC. Amino acid sequence: CASSLTESSYEQYF. The full variable domain, its missing parts supplied by reference TRBV28 and TRBJ2-7, is DVKVTQSSRYLVKRTGEKVFLECVQDMDHENMFWYRQDPGLGLRLIYFSYDVKMKEKGDIPEGYSVSREKKERFSLILESASTNQTSMYLCASSLTESSYEQYFGPGTRLTVT.

This clonotype is medium-sized by share. V gene TRBV4-2 combines with J gene TRBJ2-2; D tentatively fits TRBD1 or TRBD2 (6 bases each). Germline CDR1 reads LGHNA; CDR2 reads YNFKEQ. CDR3 length: 15 residues. The V gene lost 4 bases and the J gene lost 2 bases, with 11 bases spanning the gap. DNA of the CDR3: TGTGCCAGCAGCCCCGGAGGGGGAAACACCGGGGAGCTGTTTTTT. The encoded protein is CASSPGGGNTGELFF.

By share, this clonotype ranks as medium-sized. CDR3 in amino acids: CASSLVKDSPLHF. The DNA for the CDR3 is TGTGCCAGCAGCTTGGTCAAGGATTCACCCCTCCACTTT. The rearrangement joins TRBV7-2 to TRBJ1-6; D remains unclear. V was shortened by 3 bases and J by 8 bases, with 8 bases between the two germline ends. Germline-derived CDR1 and CDR2 are SGHTA and FQGNSA. The CDR3 totals 13 residues.

This clonotype is deemed medium-sized. V gene TRBV7-2 combines with J gene TRBJ1-1; 9 bases are a match to TRBD1. Trimming at V came to 3 bases and at J to 7 bases, leaving 6 bases not matched to a gene. Germline assignment: CDR1 SGHTA and CDR2 FQGNSA. CDR3 length: 14 residues. The CDR3 sequence is CASSFDRGMGEAFF. The CDR3 nucleotides are TGTGCCAGCAGCTTCGACAGGGGGATGGGTGAAGCTTTCTTT.

This clonotype appeared many times. The chain couples TRBV29-1 to TRBJ2-7; TRBD2 is a possible D gene (6 bases). With 6 bases removed from V and 3 bases from J, the gap between germline ends came to 9 bases. The CDR3 extends over 11 amino acids. From germline, CDR1 is SQVTM and CDR2 ANQGSEA. CDR3 in DNA: TGCAGCGTATATAGCGGCTACGAGCAGTACTTC. The encoded protein is CSVYSGYEQYF.

This clonotype ranks as medium-sized (0.01 to 0.1%). V gene TRBV2 combines with J gene TRBJ2-1; TRBD2 is a possible D gene (6 bases). CDR1 is SNHLY and CDR2 is FYNNEI in the germline V gene. Between the trimmed V and J ends, which lost 3 bases and 2 bases, there was a span of 11 bases. This CDR3 has 15 residues. The CDR3 bases are TGTGCCAGCAGTGAGGGGCGGGGCCCCTACAATGAGCAGTTCTTC. It yields the protein CASSEGRGPYNEQFF.

By share, this clonotype ranks as medium-sized (0.01 to 0.1%). The chain is built from TRBV11-2 and TRBJ2-1, with 8 nucleotides matching TRBD2. Germline CDR1 and CDR2: SGHAT and FQNNGV. This CDR3 region has 16 residues. With V trimmed by 8 bases and J by 6 bases, 15 bases remained unmatched. The CDR3 coding sequence is TGTGCCAGCGGCGGTATAGCGGGAAATTTCGGCAATGAGCAGTTCTTC. It codes for CASGGIAGNFGNEQFF.

This clonotype is medium-sized (0.01 to 0.1%) by share. The chain employs TRBV19 and TRBJ2-1; 8 bases map to TRBD2. V was clipped by 1 base and J by 8 bases; unmatched bases: 10. The V gene's germline CDR1 is LNHDA and CDR2 SQIVND (reference sequence). This CDR3 has 16 amino acids. This CDR3 is CASSIVGAASGHEQFF. The CDR3 DNA follows: TGTGCCAGTAGTATAGTGGGCGCGGCTAGCGGGCATGAGCAGTTCTTC. Filled out from reference TRBV19 and TRBJ2-1, the complete variable domain reads DGGITQSPKYLFRKEGQNVTLSCEQNLNHDAMYWYRQDPGQGLRLIYYSQIVNDFQKGDIAEGYSVSREKKESFPLTVTSAQKNPTAFYLCASSIVGAASGHEQFFGPGTRLTVL.

This chain uses TRBV12-3 or TRBV12-4 with TRBJ2-5, with D possibly being TRBD1 (5 bases). Trimming stripped 2 bases from V and 2 bases from J, with 21 bases between. CDR3 length: 18 amino acids. Here the CDR3 DNA reads TGTGCCAGCAGTTTAAGCGTAGGGGAACAGAGCTATCAAGAGACCCAGTACTTC. Residues: CASSLSVGEQSYQETQYF.

This chain uses TRBV5-6 with TRBJ1-2; no definite D call. V was trimmed by 0 bases and J by 6 bases, leaving 9 bases between them. The CDR3 is made up of 13 amino acids. Looked up from germline, CDR1 is SGHDT and CDR2 is YYEEEE. CDR3 loop: CASSLARGDGYTF. The CDR3 DNA is TGTGCCAGCAGCTTGGCACGGGGAGATGGCTACACCTTC.